Listed here are 5 T cell receptor beta chains from one sample, sequenced in a study of blood T cell repertoires in COVID-19 (dated by TCRdb to the early 2020s). To prepare the library, the immunoSEQ multiplex PCR assay was applied. The source is immuneACCESS, and TCRdb retained only in-frame sequences with V and J called. Part of the clones is not carried over; for the studies checked, unresolved V genes explain less than half of this, and the remainder is unexplained. This sample comprises 170,000 or so clones, roughly 80% of them detected only once. The ten largest make up roughly a sixth of the sample. Material: PBMCs or T cells enriched from blood (not recorded which). Every receptor here comes from a woman aged 45-65 years who had recovered from COVID-19.

The V and J genes are TRBV5-4 and TRBJ1-1; D might be TRBD1 (5 bases). Trimming cost V 5 bases and J 3 bases, with 11 bases left between them. The germline V gene has CDR1 SGHNT and CDR2 YYREEE (reference sequence). This CDR3 has 13 amino acids. The CDR3 loop is CASRTDRHTEAFF. The CDR3 region has the DNA TGTGCCAGCAGAACAGACAGACACACTGAAGCTTTCTTT. Complete variable domain (other parts from reference TRBV5-4 and TRBJ1-1): ETGVTQSPTHLIKTRGQQVTLRCSSQSGHNTVSWYQQALGQGPQFIFQYYREEENGRGNFPPRFSGLQFPNYSSELNVNALELDDSALYLCASRTDRHTEAFFGQGTRLTVV.

The chain joins TRBV2 to TRBJ1-1; D is ambiguous. V was cut by 2 bases and J by 1 base, with 5 bases left in between. Germline assignment: CDR1 SNHLY and CDR2 FYNNEI. The CDR3 sequence is 13 residues long. The CDR3 is CASSELENTEAFF. The CDR3, as DNA: TGTGCCAGCAGTGAACTAGAGAACACTGAAGCTTTCTTT.

This chain links TRBV9 with TRBJ2-7; 11 bases fit TRBD1. The CDR3 runs to 16 residues. Germline V gene data show CDR1 as SGDLS and CDR2 as YYNGEE. J was trimmed by 3 bases and V by 4 bases; bases with no gene match: 9. CDR3 in DNA: TGTGCCAGCAGCCCGGGGACAGGGGGTGTATACTACGAGCAGTACTTC. This codes for CASSPGTGGVYYEQYF.

The chain links TRBV7-3 to TRBJ2-1; D uncertain. Germline V lookup: CDR1 SGHTA, CDR2 FQGTGA. This CDR3 comprises 13 residues. The V gene lost 5 bases and the J gene lost 7 bases, with 12 bases spanning the gap. The CDR3 is CASSPPSVNEQFF. CDR3 coding DNA: TGTGCCAGCAGCCCCCCGTCCGTGAATGAGCAGTTCTTC.

V usage is TRBV29-1 and J usage is TRBJ1-4, with TRBD1 matching over 7 bases. Germline loops: CDR1 SQVTM, CDR2 ANQGSEA. This CDR3 has 13 amino acids. V was clipped by 6 bases and J by 7 bases; unmatched bases: 8. The CDR3 coding sequence is TGCAGCGTCGAACAGGGGATAGGTGAAAAACTGTTTTTT. Translation gives CSVEQGIGEKLFF.